This TCR beta chain was captured by sequencing in a study of blood T cell repertoires in COVID-19. The assay was immunoSEQ multiplex PCR, and TCRdb's table has in-frame clones only and misses some. The sample holds about 83,000 clones, approximately 86% seen once. The germline CDR1 and CDR2 sequences are SQVTM and ANQGSEA. The CDR3 extends over 14 amino acids. V was pared by 3 bases and J by 5 bases, with 15 bases between. The sample consisted of peripheral blood. This rearrangement joins TRBV29-1 to TRBJ2-3; TRBD1 might be the D (5 bases). The origin of this receptor is an older man with active or convalescent COVID-19. CDR3 protein: CSVDPGRVRDTQYF. The CDR3 region has the DNA TGCAGCGTTGATCCTGGCAGGGTGAGAGATACGCAGTATTTT.